Listed here is a single T cell receptor beta chain. What it recognizes is unknown. Naive CD8 cells lacked CD45RO and underwent positive selection for CCR7, leaving out terminally differentiated effector memory CD45RA+ cells. The data belong to a study of shared clonotypes between healthy human individuals. The CDR3 covers 15 residues. The germline gives CDR1 MGHRA, CDR2 YSYEKL. After removal of 3 bases from V and 5 bases from J, the junction contained 6 bases not matched to a gene. This table comes from immunoSEQ multiplex PCR, and its TCRdb copy is limited to in-frame clones, with some not included. The table lists about 2 million clones, approximately 95% of them singletons. The study's findings and limits: Few donors restricted represented genetic and exposure-history diversity.

The sample was naive CD8+ T cells sorted from blood. The clonotype comes from a man aged 18 to 29 in good health. This chain joins TRBV4-1 and TRBJ1-5; 8 bases agree with TRBD1. The CDR3: CASSQIQGVDQPQHF. The CDR3 DNA is TGCGCCAGCAGCCAGATACAGGGGGTGGATCAGCCCCAGCATTTT.